This T cell receptor beta chain was recorded in a study of shared clonotypes between healthy human individuals. Using immunoSEQ multiplex PCR, the repertoire was profiled, and TCRdb retains in-frame clones only, with some absent. The sample holds more than 2,000,000 clones; over 85% are singletons and the top ten take more than 0.12%. There are 15 residues in the CDR3. Germline trimming cut 3 bases from V and 7 bases from J; bases unmatched to any gene: 6. In germline, CDR1 is MGHRA, CDR2 YSYEKL. The sample holds a few counts of this clone. Antigen specificity is unknown. Findings of the study overall: The naive CD4 repertoires of a few donors were compared, and approximately 5.3% of clonotypes were shared.

V gene TRBV4-1 combines with J gene TRBJ1-5; 10 nucleotides match TRBD1. Sequenced input: naive CD4+ T cells sorted from blood. Noted subset: CD45RA+ positively selected. The receptor was isolated from a man younger than 30 in good health. The CDR3 loop is CASSHPGTGVQPQHF. The CDR3 region has the DNA TGCGCCAGCAGCCATCCCGGGACAGGGGTCCAGCCCCAGCATTTT.